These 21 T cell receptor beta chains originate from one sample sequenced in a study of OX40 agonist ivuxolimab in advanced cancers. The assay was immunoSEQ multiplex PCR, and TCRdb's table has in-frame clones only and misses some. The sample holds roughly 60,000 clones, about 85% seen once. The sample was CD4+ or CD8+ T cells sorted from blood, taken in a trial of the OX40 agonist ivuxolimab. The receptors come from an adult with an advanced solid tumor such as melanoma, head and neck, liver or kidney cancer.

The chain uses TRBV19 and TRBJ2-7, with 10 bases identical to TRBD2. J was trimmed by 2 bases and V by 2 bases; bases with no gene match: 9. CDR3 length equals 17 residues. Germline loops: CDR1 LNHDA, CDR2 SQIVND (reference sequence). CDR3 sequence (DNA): TGTGCCAGTAGTATAATACTCGGACTAGCGGACACCTACGAGCAGTACTTC. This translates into CASSIILGLADTYEQYF.

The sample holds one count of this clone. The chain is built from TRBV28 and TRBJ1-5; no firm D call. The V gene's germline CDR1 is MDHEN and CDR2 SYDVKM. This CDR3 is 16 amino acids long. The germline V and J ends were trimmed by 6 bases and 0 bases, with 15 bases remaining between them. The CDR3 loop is CASRPRGRFSNQPQHF. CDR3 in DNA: TGTGCCAGCAGACCTCGAGGACGTTTTAGCAATCAGCCCCAGCATTTT. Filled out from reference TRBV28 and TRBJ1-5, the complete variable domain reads DVKVTQSSRYLVKRTGEKVFLECVQDMDHENMFWYRQDPGLGLRLIYFSYDVKMKEKGDIPEGYSVSREKKERFSLILESASTNQTSMYLCASRPRGRFSNQPQHFGDGTRLSIL.

The CDR3 sequence is CASSPTALNTEAFF. The CDR3 DNA reads as TGTGCCAGCTCACCAACAGCCTTGAACACTGAAGCTTTCTTT. The V and J genes are TRBV18 and TRBJ1-1; D is ambiguous. Germline assignment: CDR1 KGHSH and CDR2 LQKENI. Deletions cut 2 bases from V and 0 bases from J, with 7 bases between. The CDR3 is 14 amino acids.

The CDR3 bases are TGTGCCAGTAGTACCTTTGGTGAGACCCAGTACTTC. It codes for CASSTFGETQYF. The V gene is TRBV19, the J gene TRBJ2-5; no clear D gene. The germline CDR1 and CDR2 sequences are LNHDA and SQIVND (reference sequence). The CDR3 runs to 12 residues. Trimming took 4 bases from V and 5 from J, leaving 8 bases between them.

CDR3 bases: TGTGCCAGTAAGCGGGGAAGCGAGATGACTGAAGCTTTCTTT. Its translation: CASKRGSEMTEAFF. This chain joins TRBV19 and TRBJ1-1; D ambiguous. Trimming removed 7 bases at V and 5 bases at J, with 17 bases between. The V gene's germline CDR1 is LNHDA and CDR2 SQIVND (reference sequence). CDR3 length: 14 residues.

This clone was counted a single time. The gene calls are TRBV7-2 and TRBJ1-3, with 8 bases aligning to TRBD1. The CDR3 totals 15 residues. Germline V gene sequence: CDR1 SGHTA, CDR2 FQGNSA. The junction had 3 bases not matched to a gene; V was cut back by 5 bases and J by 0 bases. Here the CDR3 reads CASSADRGSGNTIYF. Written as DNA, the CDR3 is TGTGCCAGCAGCGCCGACAGGGGCTCTGGAAACACCATATATTTT. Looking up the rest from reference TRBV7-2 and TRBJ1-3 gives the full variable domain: GAGVSQSPSNKVTEKGKDVELRCDPISGHTALYWYRQSLGQGLEFLIYFQGNSAPDKSGLPSDRFSAERTGGSVSTLTIQRTQQEDSAVYLCASSADRGSGNTIYFGEGSWLTVV.

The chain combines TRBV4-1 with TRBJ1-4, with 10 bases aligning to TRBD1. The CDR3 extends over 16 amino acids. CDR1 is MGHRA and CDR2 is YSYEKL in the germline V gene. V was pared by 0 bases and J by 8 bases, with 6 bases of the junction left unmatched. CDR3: CASSQEGTGVREKLFF. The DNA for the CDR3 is TGCGCCAGCAGCCAAGAAGGGACAGGGGTTCGGGAAAAACTGTTTTTT.

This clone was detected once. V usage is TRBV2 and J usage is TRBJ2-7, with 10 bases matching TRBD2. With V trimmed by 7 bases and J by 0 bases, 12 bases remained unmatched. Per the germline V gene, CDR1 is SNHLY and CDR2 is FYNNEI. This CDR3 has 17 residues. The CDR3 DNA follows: TGTGCCAGCACGCCCCCCTTAGCGGGGGGAACCTCCTACGAGCAGTACTTC. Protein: CASTPPLAGGTSYEQYF.

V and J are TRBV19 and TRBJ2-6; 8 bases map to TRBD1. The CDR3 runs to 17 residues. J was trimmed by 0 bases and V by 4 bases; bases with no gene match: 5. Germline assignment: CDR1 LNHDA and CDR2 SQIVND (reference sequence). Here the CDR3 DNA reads TGTGCCAGTAGTAGGACAGGGTCCCCCTCTGGGGCCAACGTCCTGACTTTC. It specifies CASSRTGSPSGANVLTF. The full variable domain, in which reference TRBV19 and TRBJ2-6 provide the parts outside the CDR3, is DGGITQSPKYLFRKEGQNVTLSCEQNLNHDAMYWYRQDPGQGLRLIYYSQIVNDFQKGDIAEGYSVSREKKESFPLTVTSAQKNPTAFYLCASSRTGSPSGANVLTFGAGSRLTVL.

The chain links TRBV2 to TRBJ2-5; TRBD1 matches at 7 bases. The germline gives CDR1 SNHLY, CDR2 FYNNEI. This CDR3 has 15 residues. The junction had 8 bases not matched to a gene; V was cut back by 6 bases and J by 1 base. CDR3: CASRHEGAVQETQYF. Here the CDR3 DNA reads TGTGCCAGCAGACATGAGGGGGCGGTCCAAGAGACCCAGTACTTC.

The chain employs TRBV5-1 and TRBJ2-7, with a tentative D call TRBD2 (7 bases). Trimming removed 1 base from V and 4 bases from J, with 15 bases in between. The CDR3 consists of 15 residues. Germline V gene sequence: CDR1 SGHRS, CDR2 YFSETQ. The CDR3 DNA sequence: TGCGCCAGCAGCTTGAGGGGGACTACCACTTACGAGCAGTACTTC. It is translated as CASSLRGTTTYEQYF.

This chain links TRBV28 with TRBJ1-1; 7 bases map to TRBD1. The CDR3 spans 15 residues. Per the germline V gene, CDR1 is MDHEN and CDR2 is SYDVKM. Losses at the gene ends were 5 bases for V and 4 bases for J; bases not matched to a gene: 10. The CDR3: CASSPYPAGGTEAFF. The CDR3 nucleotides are TGTGCCAGCAGTCCCTACCCCGCAGGGGGCACTGAAGCTTTCTTT.

Here the CDR3 DNA reads TGCAGCCCACGGACAGGGGCGCCCTCCTACGAGCAGTACTTC. It specifies CSPRTGAPSYEQYF. The genes are TRBV29-1 and TRBJ2-7; 9 positions match TRBD1. Germline values: CDR1 SQVTM, CDR2 ANQGSEA. This CDR3 is built from 14 residues. V shed 8 bases, J shed 0 bases, and the junction held 8 bases outside the gene matches.

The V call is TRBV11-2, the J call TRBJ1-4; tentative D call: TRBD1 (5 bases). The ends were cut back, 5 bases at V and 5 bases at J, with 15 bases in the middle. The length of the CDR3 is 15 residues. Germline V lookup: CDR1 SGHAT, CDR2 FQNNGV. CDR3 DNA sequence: TGTGCCAGCAGCACCAGACAGCTCCAAAATGAAAAACTGTTTTTT. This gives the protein CASSTRQLQNEKLFF.

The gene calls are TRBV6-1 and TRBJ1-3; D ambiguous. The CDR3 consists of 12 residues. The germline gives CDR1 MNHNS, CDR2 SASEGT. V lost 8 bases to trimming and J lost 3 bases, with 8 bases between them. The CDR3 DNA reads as TGTGCCAGCTCCACCGATGGAAACACCATATATTTT. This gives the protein CASSTDGNTIYF.

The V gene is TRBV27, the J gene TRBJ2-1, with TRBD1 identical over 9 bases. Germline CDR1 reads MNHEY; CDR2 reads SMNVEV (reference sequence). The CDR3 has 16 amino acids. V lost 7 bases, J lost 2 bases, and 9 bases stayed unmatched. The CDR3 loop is CASTSRDRETYNEQFF. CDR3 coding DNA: TGTGCCAGCACCAGCCGGGACAGGGAAACCTACAATGAGCAGTTCTTC.

CDR3 nucleotide sequence: TGTGCCAGTACAGGGGGCCCGGATGAAAAACTGTTTTTT. This encodes CASTGGPDEKLFF. The chain uses TRBV2 and TRBJ1-4; 9 nucleotides agree with TRBD1. The V segment lost 9 bases and the J segment 6 bases; nucleotides outside the gene matches: 5. The CDR3 extends over 13 amino acids. Looked up from germline, CDR1 is SNHLY and CDR2 is FYNNEI.

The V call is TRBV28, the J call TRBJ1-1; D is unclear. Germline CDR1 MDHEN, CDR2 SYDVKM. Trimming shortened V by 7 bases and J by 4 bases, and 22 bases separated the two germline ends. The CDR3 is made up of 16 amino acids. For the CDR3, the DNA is TGTGCCAGCAACTCACCCTCTCGGACCCCTTTCACTGAAGCTTTCTTT. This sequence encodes CASNSPSRTPFTEAFF.

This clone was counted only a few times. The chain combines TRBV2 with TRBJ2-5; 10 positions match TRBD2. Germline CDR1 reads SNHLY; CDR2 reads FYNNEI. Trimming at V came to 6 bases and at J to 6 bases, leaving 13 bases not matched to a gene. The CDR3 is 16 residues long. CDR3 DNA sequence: TGTGCCAGCAGGCTGGGGAGCGGGAGGGCCGTCAAGACCCAGTACTTC. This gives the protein CASRLGSGRAVKTQYF.

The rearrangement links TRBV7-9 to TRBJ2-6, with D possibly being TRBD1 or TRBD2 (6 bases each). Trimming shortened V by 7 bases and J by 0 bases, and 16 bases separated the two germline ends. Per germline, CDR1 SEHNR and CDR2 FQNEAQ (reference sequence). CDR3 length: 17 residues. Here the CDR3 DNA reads TGTGCCAGCATCCCATGGGGGGCTGACTCTGGGGCCAACGTCCTGACTTTC. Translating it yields CASIPWGADSGANVLTF.

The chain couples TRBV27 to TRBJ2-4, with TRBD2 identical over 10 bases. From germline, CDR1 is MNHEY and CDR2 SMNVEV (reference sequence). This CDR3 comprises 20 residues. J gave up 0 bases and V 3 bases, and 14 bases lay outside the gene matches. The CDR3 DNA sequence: TGTGCCAGCAGTTTCGGGACTAGCGACTATCACACCCTAGCCAAAAACATTCAGTACTTC. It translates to CASSFGTSDYHTLAKNIQYF.